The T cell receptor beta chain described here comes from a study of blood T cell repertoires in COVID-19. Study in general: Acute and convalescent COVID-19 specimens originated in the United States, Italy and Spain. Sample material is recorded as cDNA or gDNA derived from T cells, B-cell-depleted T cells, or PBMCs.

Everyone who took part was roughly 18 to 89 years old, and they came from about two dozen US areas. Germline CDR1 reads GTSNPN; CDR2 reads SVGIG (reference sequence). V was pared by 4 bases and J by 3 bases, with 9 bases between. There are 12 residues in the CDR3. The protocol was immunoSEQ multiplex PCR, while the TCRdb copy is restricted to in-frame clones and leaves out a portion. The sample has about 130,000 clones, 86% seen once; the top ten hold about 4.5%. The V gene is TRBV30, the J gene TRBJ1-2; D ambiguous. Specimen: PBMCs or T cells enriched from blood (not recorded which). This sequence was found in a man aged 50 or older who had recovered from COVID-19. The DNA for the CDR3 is TGTGCCTGGATGCGGATTTACTATGGCTACACCTTC. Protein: CAWMRIYYGYTF.